Shown below are 27 T cell receptor beta chains from a single sample sequenced in a study of blood T cell repertoires in COVID-19. Some clones are missing from TCRdb's copy, which holds only in-frame ones; the method was immunoSEQ multiplex PCR. The profile shows some 110,000 clones, 80% to 90% of them singletons. Material for sequencing was peripheral blood. The receptors were gathered from a man aged 35-49 years with acute or convalescent COVID-19.

The chain couples TRBV7-9 to TRBJ2-3, with 9 bases that match TRBD1. Germline loops: CDR1 SEHNR, CDR2 FQNEAQ (reference sequence). The CDR3 totals 14 residues. After removal of 6 bases from V and 6 bases from J, the junction contained 7 bases not matched to a gene. The CDR3 sequence: CASRQQGAGDTQYF. As DNA, the CDR3 is TGTGCCAGCAGGCAACAGGGGGCCGGGGATACGCAGTATTTT.

This clone was recorded only once. V is TRBV7-2 and J is TRBJ1-1, with a weak D call TRBD1 (5 bases). V was clipped by 5 bases and J by 1 base, with 8 bases between them. This CDR3 is 13 amino acids long. CDR1 and CDR2 (germline): SGHTA, FQGNSA. The CDR3 sequence is CASSIGQNTEAFF. The CDR3 DNA sequence: TGTGCCAGCAGCATCGGACAGAACACTGAAGCTTTCTTT.

This clone has only a few counts. The J gene is TRBJ2-1, the V gene TRBV12-3 or TRBV12-4; D remains unclear. The CDR3 spans 12 residues. The V end lost 7 bases, the J end lost 8 bases, and 12 bases lay between the germline ends. CDR3 residues: CASNLLEDEQFF. CDR3 DNA sequence: TGTGCCAGCAACCTCCTTGAGGATGAGCAGTTCTTC.

The gene calls are TRBV2 and TRBJ1-6; no firm D call. V was shortened by 6 bases and J by 0 bases, with 12 bases between the two germline ends. Germline lookup yields CDR1 SNHLY and CDR2 FYNNEI. The CDR3 spans 16 residues. The DNA of the CDR3 is TGTGCCAGCAGCACCTCTCTTAGCTCCTATAATTCACCCCTCCACTTT. Translating gives CASSTSLSSYNSPLHF.

This chain connects TRBV7-3 to TRBJ2-1; 8 positions agree with TRBD2. After removal of 1 base from V and 8 bases from J, the junction contained 7 bases not matched to a gene. CDR1 and CDR2 from the germline V gene are SGHTA and FQGTGA. This CDR3 has 15 residues. The DNA of the CDR3 is TGTGCCAGCAGCTTAAGCGGGGGGCTAGTCGATGAGCAGTTCTTC. Its protein product is CASSLSGGLVDEQFF.

This chain joins TRBV28 and TRBJ1-5; TRBD1 matches at 10 bases. The CDR3 consists of 14 residues. In germline, CDR1 is MDHEN, CDR2 SYDVKM. Trimming cost V 6 bases and J 11 bases; bases outside gene matches: 10. CDR3: CASRPGDRGLAQHF. The CDR3 DNA is TGTGCCAGCAGACCTGGGGACAGGGGTTTGGCCCAGCATTTT.

A single count supports this clone. The rearrangement links TRBV6-5 to TRBJ2-3; 8 nucleotides match TRBD2. J was trimmed by 4 bases and V by 9 bases; bases with no gene match: 6. This CDR3 has 13 residues. Germline CDR1 is MNHEY and CDR2 is SVGAGI. DNA for the CDR3: TGTGCCAGTTCGGGGGGGCCAGCAGATACGCAGTATTTT. As protein: CASSGGPADTQYF.

The chain employs TRBV10-2 and TRBJ2-3, with 12 bases aligning to TRBD2. The V segment lost 8 bases and the J segment 1 base; nucleotides outside the gene matches: 13. Germline CDR1 reads WSHSY; CDR2 reads SAAADI. This CDR3 has 18 residues. In nucleotides, the CDR3 is TGCGCCAGCGGGGGCTGGCTAGCGGGGGGGTCGGGCACAGATACGCAGTATTTT. Protein sequence: CASGGWLAGGSGTDTQYF.

This chain connects TRBV11-2 to TRBJ2-1, with a tentative D call TRBD2 (7 bases). The CDR3 is 16 residues long. The V and J ends lost 4 bases and 7 bases respectively, with 20 bases between them. Germline values: CDR1 SGHAT, CDR2 FQNNGV. CDR3: CASSSRGRGRANEQFF. The CDR3 bases are TGTGCCAGCAGCTCTAGGGGTAGGGGGAGGGCGAATGAGCAGTTCTTC.

This clone was picked up a small number of times. This chain joins TRBV7-6 and TRBJ1-2, with D possibly being TRBD1 (5 bases). CDR3 length: 15 amino acids. The germline gives CDR1 SGHVS, CDR2 FNYEAQ. Deletions cut 1 base from V and 3 bases from J, with 12 bases between. For the CDR3, the DNA is TGTGCCAGCAGCTTAGTAGGGGAACATCACTATGGCTACACCTTC. As protein: CASSLVGEHHYGYTF.

The V call is TRBV6-5, the J call TRBJ1-2; D might be TRBD1 (6 bases). The CDR3 loop spans 14 amino acids. Germline CDR1 is MNHEY and CDR2 is SVGAGI. V gave up 8 bases and J gave up 6 bases, with 19 bases separating them. CDR3 coding DNA: TGTGCCAGCCGCTCTCAGGGCCCAGGGGATGGCTACACCTTC. Its protein is CASRSQGPGDGYTF.

This chain connects TRBV29-1 to TRBJ2-5, with D possibly matching TRBD2 (5 bases). Germline CDR1 SQVTM, CDR2 ANQGSEA. The CDR3 loop spans 12 amino acids. Here the CDR3 reads CGLGSAKETQYF. In nucleotides, the CDR3 is TGCGGACTGGGGAGCGCCAAAGAGACCCAGTACTTC.

The chain recombines TRBV9 with TRBJ1-6, with D perhaps matching TRBD1 (5 bases). Trimming left V 0 bases short and J 10 bases short, with 14 bases between. The V gene's germline CDR1 is SGDLS and CDR2 YYNGEE. There are 15 residues in the CDR3. CDR3 coding DNA: TGTGCCAGCAGCGTAGGTATAGGGGCTGGATCACCCCTCCACTTT. Its translation: CASSVGIGAGSPLHF.

This clone occurred many times. V gene TRBV28 combines with J gene TRBJ1-4; no firm D call. Per germline, CDR1 MDHEN and CDR2 SYDVKM. With 5 bases removed from V and 8 bases from J, the gap between germline ends came to 15 bases. The CDR3 has 14 residues. In DNA, the CDR3 is TGTGCCAGCAGTGCCCATGAAACAATCGAAAAACTGTTTTTT. Translating gives CASSAHETIEKLFF.

The chain carries TRBV7-2 and TRBJ2-1; possibly TRBD2 for D (7 bases). Trimming removed 5 bases from V and 9 bases from J, with 17 bases in between. The CDR3 contains 14 residues. Germline CDR1 SGHTA, CDR2 FQGNSA. CDR3 DNA sequence: TGTGCCAGCAGCAAGGGGGAGGGGTGGGGTGAGCAGTTCTTC. Protein sequence: CASSKGEGWGEQFF.

The chain is built from TRBV21-1 and TRBJ2-1; the table's D call, TRBD1, was not checked against the DNA. TRBV21-1 is classified as a pseudogene. The CDR3 is 15 residues long. The CDR3 nucleotides read TGTGCCAGCATCACCGGGACAGGGATATACAATGAGCAGTTCTTC. Its protein product is CASITGTGIYNEQFF.

This rearrangement joins TRBV7-2 to TRBJ2-3; tentative D call: TRBD2 (5 bases). Per the germline V gene, CDR1 is SGHTA and CDR2 is FQGNSA. The CDR3 runs 18 residues. V shed 2 bases and J shed 0 bases, with 18 bases lying between them. DNA of the CDR3: TGTGCCAGCAGCTTATCGACATTTGAGGGTGCTAGCACAGATACGCAGTATTTT. It codes for CASSLSTFEGASTDTQYF.

This clone was picked up a small number of times. The chain couples TRBV18 to TRBJ1-1; 8 nucleotides match TRBD1. This CDR3 has 14 residues. V lost 4 bases, J lost 2 bases, and 3 bases stayed unmatched. The V gene's germline CDR1 is KGHSH and CDR2 LQKENI. CDR3 residues: CASSLTGGNTEAFF. CDR3 DNA sequence: TGTGCCAGCTCACTTACAGGGGGAAACACTGAAGCTTTCTTT.

This chain connects TRBV18 to TRBJ1-4; 7 nucleotides line up with TRBD1. Germline V CDR1 and CDR2: KGHSH, LQKENI. The CDR3 consists of 15 residues. V trimming: 0 bases; J trimming: 7 bases; junction bases outside the gene matches: 5. CDR3 loop: CASSPPEGAGEKLFF. The CDR3 DNA sequence: TGTGCCAGCTCACCACCGGAGGGGGCAGGTGAAAAACTGTTTTTT.

The V gene is TRBV7-2, the J gene TRBJ1-6, with a tentative D call TRBD1 (6 bases). This CDR3 is 14 amino acids long. The germline V gene encodes CDR1 SGHTA and CDR2 FQGNSA. V was clipped by 6 bases and J by 8 bases, with 14 bases between them. CDR3 DNA sequence: TGTGCCAGCAGAAAGGGACACTACGATTCACCCCTCCACTTT. It translates to CASRKGHYDSPLHF.

The V gene is TRBV7-6, the J gene TRBJ2-7, with 7 bases fitting TRBD1. CDR1 SGHVS and CDR2 FNYEAQ come from the germline V gene. The CDR3 totals 16 residues. V was pared by 1 base and J by 3 bases, with 9 bases of the junction left unmatched. The CDR3 loop is CASSLGNRGAVYEQYF. Here the CDR3 DNA reads TGTGCCAGCAGCTTAGGGAACAGGGGCGCAGTCTACGAGCAGTACTTC.

The V call is TRBV21-1, the J call TRBJ2-1; the table's D gene call, TRBD2, was not cross checked with the DNA. TRBV21-1 is classified as a pseudogene. This CDR3 is built from 18 residues. The CDR3 DNA is TGTGCCAGCAGCTCAAAGGCAGGGCTAGCGGGAGTTAAACGTAGGCAGTTCTTC. Translation: CASSSKAGLAGVKRRQFF.

For the CDR3, the DNA is TGCAGCGTTGGGCGGATGGCACAGGGGGCTAAGACCCAGTACTTC. This encodes CSVGRMAQGAKTQYF. The chain has TRBV29-1 and TRBJ2-5; 9 positions agree with TRBD1. The CDR3 is 15 residues long. Germline V gene lookup returns CDR1 SQVTM and CDR2 ANQGSEA. J gave up 6 bases and V 4 bases, and 12 bases lay outside the gene matches.

V usage is TRBV10-2 and J usage is TRBJ2-5; the D gene is possibly TRBD2 (5 bases). Germline V CDR1 and CDR2: WSHSY, SAAADI. The CDR3 length is 14 residues. With 6 bases removed from V and 5 bases from J, the gap between germline ends came to 16 bases. The CDR3 DNA follows: TGCGCCAGCAGCTCTAGGAGGTGGGAGGAGACCCAGTACTTC. Protein: CASSSRRWEETQYF.

In nucleotides, the CDR3 is TGTGCCAGCACCAAACGGGTTTTGAACTATGGCTACACCTTC. Translating gives CASTKRVLNYGYTF. V gene TRBV5-6 combines with J gene TRBJ1-2, with D unclear. V lost 6 bases and J 2 bases, leaving 14 bases between the germline ends. This CDR3 is built from 14 residues. Germline CDR1 reads SGHDT; CDR2 reads YYEEEE.

The J gene is TRBJ1-5, the V gene TRBV6-6; possibly TRBD1 for D (6 bases). Germline V lookup: CDR1 MNHNY, CDR2 SVGAGI (reference sequence). This CDR3 comprises 13 residues. Trimming took off 6 bases at V and 6 bases at J, with 12 bases between the two ends. The CDR3 here is CASRVQGSQPQHF. The CDR3 nucleotides are TGTGCCAGCAGGGTACAGGGAAGTCAGCCCCAGCATTTT.

This chain joins TRBV28 and TRBJ1-4, with unresolved D. The germline V gene encodes CDR1 MDHEN and CDR2 SYDVKM. This CDR3 has 12 residues. V gave up 5 bases and J gave up 10 bases, with 11 bases separating them. CDR3 in DNA: TGTGCCAGCAGTGCGAGATTAAGAAAACTGTTTTTT. Its protein product is CASSARLRKLFF.